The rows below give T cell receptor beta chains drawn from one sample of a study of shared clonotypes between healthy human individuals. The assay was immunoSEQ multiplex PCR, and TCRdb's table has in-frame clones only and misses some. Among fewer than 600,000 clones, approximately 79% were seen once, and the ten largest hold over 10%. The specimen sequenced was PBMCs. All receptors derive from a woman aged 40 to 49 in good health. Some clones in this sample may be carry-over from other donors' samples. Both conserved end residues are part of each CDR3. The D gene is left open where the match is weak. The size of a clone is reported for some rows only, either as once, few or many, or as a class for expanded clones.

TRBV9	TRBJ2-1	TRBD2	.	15	TGTGCCAGCAGCCCCCGGGACTATCAGTACAATGAGCAGTTCTTC	CASSPRDYQYNEQFF
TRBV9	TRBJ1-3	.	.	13	TGTGCCAGCAGCGAACTGATAGGAAACACCATATATTTT	CASSELIGNTIYF
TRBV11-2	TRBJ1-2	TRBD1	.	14	TGTGCCAGCACCCCAACAGGGGTTGGAAGAGGCTACACCTTC	CASTPTGVGRGYTF
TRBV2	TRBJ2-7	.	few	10	TGTGCCAGCAGTGGGACGGAGCAGTACTTC	CASSGTEQYF
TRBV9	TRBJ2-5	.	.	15	TGTGCCAGCAGCGCCGGGACTGTCCTCCAAGAGACCCAGTACTTC	CASSAGTVLQETQYF
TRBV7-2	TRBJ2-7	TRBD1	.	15	TGTGCCAGCAGCTTCGTTCAGGGGGCAACCTACGAGCAGTACTTC	CASSFVQGATYEQYF
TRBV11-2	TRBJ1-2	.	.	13	TGTGCCAGCAGCCAAGTAACCTTGGGTGGCTACACCTTC	CASSQVTLGGYTF
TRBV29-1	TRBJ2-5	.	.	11	TGCAGCGTTGGGCCCATGGAGACCCAGTACTTC	CSVGPMETQYF
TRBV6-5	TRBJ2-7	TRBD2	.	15	TGTGCCAGCAGTTACTCCCCGGGACTAGCAGGCGAGCAGTACTTC	CASSYSPGLAGEQYF
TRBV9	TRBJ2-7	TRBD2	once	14	TGTGCCAGCAGCCCCCAGAGTTTAGCGGGCGAGCAGTACTTC	CASSPQSLAGEQYF
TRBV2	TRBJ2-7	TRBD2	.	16	TGTGCCATCACGCGCCCGCGGGAGGGCCCTTCCTACGAGCAGTACTTC	CAITRPREGPSYEQYF
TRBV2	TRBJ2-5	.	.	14	TGTGCCAGCAGTACGGACAGATTCCAAGAGACCCAGTACTTC	CASSTDRFQETQYF
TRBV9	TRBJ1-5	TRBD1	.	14	TGTGCCAGCAGCGTAGCCCCAGGGGGTCAGCCCCAGCATTTT	CASSVAPGGQPQHF
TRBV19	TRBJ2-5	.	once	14	TGTGCCAGTAATCTGGGGGGCCTCCAAGAGACCCAGTACTTC	CASNLGGLQETQYF
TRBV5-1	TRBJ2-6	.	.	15	TGCGCCAGCAGCTTGGATGGGTCCGGGGCCAACGTCCTGACTTTC	CASSLDGSGANVLTF
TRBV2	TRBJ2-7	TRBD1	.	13	TGTGCCAGCAGTGAAGCAGGGGGCTCGCAGCAGTACTTC	CASSEAGGSQQYF
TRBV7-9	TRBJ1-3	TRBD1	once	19	TGTGCCAGCAGCTCCAACAGGGGGACAGGGGGCTCATCTGGAAACACCATATATTTT	CASSSNRGTGGSSGNTIYF
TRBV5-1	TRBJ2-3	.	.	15	TGCGCCAGCAGCTTGGAGGGGAGGTACGGAGATACGCAGTATTTT	CASSLEGRYGDTQYF
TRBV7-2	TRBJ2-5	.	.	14	TGTGCCAGCAGCTTAGTGGCAGGAGGGGAGACCCAGTACTTC	CASSLVAGGETQYF
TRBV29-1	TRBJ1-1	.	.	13	TGCAGCGTTGATGTACAGGGTACCACTGAAGCTTTCTTT	CSVDVQGTTEAFF
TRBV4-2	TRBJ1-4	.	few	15	TGTGCCAGCAGCCAAGTAGCGGTACAAAATGAAAAACTGTTTTTT	CASSQVAVQNEKLFF
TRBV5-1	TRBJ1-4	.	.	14	TGCGCCAGCAGCTACCGGGACCTTAATGAAAAACTGTTTTTT	CASSYRDLNEKLFF
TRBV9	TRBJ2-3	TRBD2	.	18	TGTGCCAGCAGCCCTGGAGGGGGTAGCGGGAGTCCCACAGATACGCAGTATTTT	CASSPGGGSGSPTDTQYF
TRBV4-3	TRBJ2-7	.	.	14	TGCGCCAGCAGCCAGTCCAGGGGTTACTACGAGCAGTACTTC	CASSQSRGYYEQYF
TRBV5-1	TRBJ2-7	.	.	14	TGCGCCAGCAGCTTGTCAGGGGCCCCAGGAGAGCAGTACTTC	CASSLSGAPGEQYF
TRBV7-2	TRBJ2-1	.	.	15	TGTGCCAGCAGCCCACAGGTATACTCCTACAATGAGCAGTTCTTC	CASSPQVYSYNEQFF
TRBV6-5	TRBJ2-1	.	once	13	TGTGCCAGCAGTTACAATAGGGCAAGTGGCCAGTTCTTC	CASSYNRASGQFF
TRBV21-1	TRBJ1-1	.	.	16	TGTGCCAGCAGGAGACGGGTACACACAATTCGCACTGAAGCTTTCTTT	CASRRRVHTIRTEAFF
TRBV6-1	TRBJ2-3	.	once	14	TGTGCCAGCAGTGAAGACAGGGAGGCAGATACGCAGTATTTT	CASSEDREADTQYF
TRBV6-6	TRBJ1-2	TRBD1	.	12	TGTGCCAGCGTTAGGGGAGGGGGCCCCTACACCTTC	CASVRGGGPYTF
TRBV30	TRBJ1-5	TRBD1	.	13	TGTGCCTGGAACCAACAGGGGGATCAGCCCCAGCATTTT	CAWNQQGDQPQHF
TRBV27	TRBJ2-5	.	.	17	TGTGCCAGCAGCCTCGAAGGGCCGATTCTAGGACAAGAGACCCAGTACTTC	CASSLEGPILGQETQYF
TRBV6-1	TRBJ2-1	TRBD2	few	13	TGTGCCACAGGGACTAGCGAGTACAATGAGCAGTTCTTC	CATGTSEYNEQFF
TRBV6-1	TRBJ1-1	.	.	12	TGTGCCAGCCTTCTCGGGGTAACTGAAGCTTTCTTT	CASLLGVTEAFF
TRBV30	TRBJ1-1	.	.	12	TGTGCCTGGAGTGTACTGGGGACTGAAGCTTTCTTT	CAWSVLGTEAFF
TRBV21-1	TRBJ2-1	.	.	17	TGTGCCAGCAGCAAAGTCTGTGGGGGGAGGGCCTCCAATGAGCAGTTCTTC	CASSKVCGGRASNEQFF
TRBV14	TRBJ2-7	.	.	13	TGTGCCAGCAGCCAGGGGTTAACCTACGAGCAGTACTTC	CASSQGLTYEQYF
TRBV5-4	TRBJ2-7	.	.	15	TGTGCCAGCAGCCCCCGCCCCGGCGATAGCGGCGAGCAGTACTTC	CASSPRPGDSGEQYF
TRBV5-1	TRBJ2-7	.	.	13	TGCGCCAGCAGCGGGGCCTACACCTACGAGCAGTACTTC	CASSGAYTYEQYF
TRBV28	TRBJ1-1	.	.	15	TGTGCCAGCAGTTTACCTCGAGACAGAAACACTGAAGCTTTCTTT	CASSLPRDRNTEAFF
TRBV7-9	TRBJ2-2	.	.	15	TGTGCCAGCAGCTTAGTAGGGTGGAACACCGGGGAGCTGTTTTTT	CASSLVGWNTGELFF
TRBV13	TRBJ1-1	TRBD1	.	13	TGTGCCAGCAGCTTAGAACAGGGGCCTGAAGCTTTCTTT	CASSLEQGPEAFF
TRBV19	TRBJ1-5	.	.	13	TGTGCCAGTAGCGAACATGCGCCTCAGCCCCAGCATTTT	CASSEHAPQPQHF
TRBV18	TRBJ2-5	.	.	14	TGTGCCAGCTCACCGGGCTACAGGGAAGAGACCCAGTACTTC	CASSPGYREETQYF
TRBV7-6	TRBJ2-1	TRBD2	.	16	TGTGCCAGCAGCTTAGGACGGGAGGGGGGTAACAATGAGCAGTTCTTC	CASSLGREGGNNEQFF
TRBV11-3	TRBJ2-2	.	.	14	TGTGCCAGCAGTCAGGGGCCGAACACCGGGGAGCTGTTTTTT	CASSQGPNTGELFF
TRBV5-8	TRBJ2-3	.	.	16	TGTGCCAGCAGCTTGGGCGGAAGCCCTAGCACAGATACGCAGTATTTT	CASSLGGSPSTDTQYF
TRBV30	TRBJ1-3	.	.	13	TGTGCCTGGAGTCCAGGTTTGGCAAACACCATATATTTT	CAWSPGLANTIYF
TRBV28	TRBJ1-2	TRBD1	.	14	TGTGCCAGCAGTTCCGGGACAGCAAACTATGGCTACACCTTC	CASSSGTANYGYTF
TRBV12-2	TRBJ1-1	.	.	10	TGTGCAAGTCGATCCACCAGGGGTTGCTTT	CASRSTRGCF
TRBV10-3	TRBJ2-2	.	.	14	TGTGCCATCAGTGAGTCGACCTACACCGGGGAGCTGTTTTTT	CAISESTYTGELFF
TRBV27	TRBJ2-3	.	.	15	TGTGCCAGCAGCAGGGGACAATGGGGGACAGATACGCAGTATTTT	CASSRGQWGTDTQYF
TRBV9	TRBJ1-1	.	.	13	TGTGCCAGCAGCGTACTGGAAGGATCTGAAGCTTTCTTT	CASSVLEGSEAFF